Sequencing of this T cell receptor beta chain was carried out in a study of control samples from healthy donors and cancer patients. This CDR3 is 14 amino acids long. Per germline, CDR1 SNHLY and CDR2 FYNNEI. V lost 3 bases to trimming and J lost 4 bases, with 11 bases between them. Sequenced by immunoSEQ multiplex PCR; TCRdb stores in-frame clones only, minus some. Of 90,000 to 150,000 clones in the sample, about 83% were seen once. The receptor comes from a man aged 25 to 40 in good health. The chain uses TRBV2 and TRBJ2-3, with D uncertain. Sequences were obtained from blood. The DNA of the CDR3 is TGTGCCAGCAGTGACCAGAGTTGGTCAGATACGCAGTATTTT. It is translated as CASSDQSWSDTQYF.